This TCR beta chain was profiled in a study of circulating and synovial CD4+ cells in juvenile arthritis. Findings and limits, study-wide: Circulating pathogenic-like lymphocytes shared a substantially higher fraction of CDR3 sequences with synovium than bulk blood. T cell genome counts differed by at least an order of magnitude between CPL and CD4 samples.

Only in-frame clones appear in the TCRdb table, and some are missing; sequencing was by immunoSEQ multiplex PCR. The sample holds 15,000 or so clones, more than 75% seen once. Trimming cost V 0 bases and J 13 bases, with 12 bases left between them. This CDR3 is built from 11 residues. CDR1 and CDR2 from the germline V gene are SQVTM and ANQGSEA. This clone occurred once. Its antigen is unidentified. The source material was CD4+ T cells from blood. The TCR originated in a human donor with juvenile idiopathic arthritis. This chain connects TRBV29-1 to TRBJ2-5, with a possible D match to TRBD1 (5 bases). The CDR3 DNA reads as TGCAGCGTTGAAGATTACGGACAAAGGTACTTC. Its protein product is CSVEDYGQRYF.